This T cell receptor beta chain derives from a study of human T cells and chemical hapten exposure. Study information: TCR yields per sample varied, mainly owing to small pooled library volume differences. Overall study findings and caveats: Unchanged with DPC sensitization were TCRs above 1 in 1000 frequency.

Note on this clonotype: Its antigen is still unknown.

Single cDNA molecules in the library carried unique molecular identifiers attached during preparation. Via MiXCR, TCRdb re-called the 5' RACE reads, giving one row per CDR3 protein. This repertoire shows about 80,000 distinct CDR3 sequences, under 10% found once; its top ten account for 2% to 2.5%. The authors extracted total RNA from unfractionated whole blood. The CDR3 consists of 11 residues. Germline loops: CDR1 SQVTM, CDR2 ANQGSEA. V lost 0 bases, J lost 4 bases, and 3 bases lay in between. The receptor was isolated from a male donor in good health. The gene calls are TRBV29-1 and TRBJ2-5; D is unresolved. Written as DNA, the CDR3 is TGCAGCGTTGAAGAACGAGAGACCCAGTACTTC. Translating gives CSVEERETQYF.